This T cell receptor beta chain was documented in a study of spatial heterogeneity in lung cancer. Study-level results: How many expanded intratumoral alpha and beta TCRs were present tracked the tumor mutation count, which was a count of nonsynonymous mutations.

The time point denotes: sample taken at primary tumor resection. Unsorted whole RNA from tumor, nontumor lung or frozen PBMC underwent sequencing. TCRdb passed the 5' RACE reads through MiXCR, listing each CDR3 protein once. The sample holds roughly 17,000 distinct CDR3 sequences, roughly 6% seen once. This clonotype was observed many times. Its matching antigen is unknown. This beta chain is a stray read from a library made for alpha chains; its abundance is not meaningful. Trimming left V 8 bases short and J 0 bases short, with 19 bases between. This CDR3 spans 16 amino acids. Germline CDR1 and CDR2: MNHEY and SVGAGI.

The sequencing used lung tumor tissue, collected at surgery. The chain uses TRBV6-5 and TRBJ1-1; D gene ambiguous. The receptor was derived from a male donor with early-stage non-small cell lung cancer. CDR3 residues: CASSGPGGPMNTEAFF. The DNA of the CDR3 is TGTGCCAGCTCTGGGCCCGGAGGACCGATGAACACTGAAGCTTTCTTT.